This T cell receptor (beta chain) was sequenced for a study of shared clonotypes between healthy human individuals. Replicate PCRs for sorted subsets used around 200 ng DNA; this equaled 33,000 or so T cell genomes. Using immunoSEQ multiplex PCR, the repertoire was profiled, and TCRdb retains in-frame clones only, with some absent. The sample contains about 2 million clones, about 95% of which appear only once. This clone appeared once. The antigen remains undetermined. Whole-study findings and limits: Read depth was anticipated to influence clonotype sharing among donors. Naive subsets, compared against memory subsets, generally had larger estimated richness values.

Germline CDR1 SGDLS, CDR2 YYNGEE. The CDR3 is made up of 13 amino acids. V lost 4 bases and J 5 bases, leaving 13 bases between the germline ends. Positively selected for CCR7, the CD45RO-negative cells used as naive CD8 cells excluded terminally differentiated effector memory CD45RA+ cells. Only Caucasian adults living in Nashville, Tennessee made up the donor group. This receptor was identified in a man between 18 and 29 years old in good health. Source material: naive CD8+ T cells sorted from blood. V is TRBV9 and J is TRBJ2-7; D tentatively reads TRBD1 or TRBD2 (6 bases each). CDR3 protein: CASSSLEGDEQYF. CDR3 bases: TGTGCCAGCAGCAGTTTGGAGGGGGACGAGCAGTACTTC.